This T cell receptor beta chain originates from a study of T cell repertoires in cytomegalovirus infection. General study points: Using cumulative public TCR beta family frequency, the authors identified those who carried CMV together with the relevant HLA.

Per germline, CDR1 MGHDK and CDR2 SYGVNS. V shed 2 bases and J shed 5 bases, with 12 bases lying between them. The CDR3 loop spans 14 amino acids. Details on this clonotype: What it recognizes is unknown.

From the reads, TCRdb called clonotypes with MiXCR, one entry per CDR3 protein. The sample includes a few hundred thousand distinct CDR3 sequences, roughly 46% seen only once; the top ten take 40% to 50%. The clonotype originates from a human donor in good health (CMV status not recorded). Some clones in this sample may be carry-over from other donors' samples. The rearrangement joins TRBV25-1 to TRBJ1-1; D perhaps matches TRBD1 (5 bases). This specimen consisted of cultured PBMCs, obtained from culture after CMV antigen stimulation. Here the CDR3 DNA reads TGTGCCAGCAGTGAAAACCAGGGTGGGACTGAAGCTTTCTTT. Translated, it gives CASSENQGGTEAFF.